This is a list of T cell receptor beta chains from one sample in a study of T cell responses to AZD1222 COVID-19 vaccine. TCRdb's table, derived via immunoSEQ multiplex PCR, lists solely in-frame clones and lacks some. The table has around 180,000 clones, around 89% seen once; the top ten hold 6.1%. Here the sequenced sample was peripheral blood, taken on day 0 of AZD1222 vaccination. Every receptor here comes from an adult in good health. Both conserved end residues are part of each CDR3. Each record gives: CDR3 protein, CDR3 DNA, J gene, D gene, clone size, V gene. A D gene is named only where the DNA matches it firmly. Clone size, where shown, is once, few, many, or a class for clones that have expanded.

CDR3 protein: CASSLDGSGQVFSYEQYF
CDR3 DNA: TGTGCCAGCAGCTTAGATGGGTCGGGACAGGTCTTCTCCTACGAGCAGTACTTC
J gene: TRBJ2-7
D gene: TRBD1
clone size: NA
V gene: TRBV11-2

CDR3 protein: CASSPPTGGSGYEQYF
CDR3 DNA: TGTGCCAGCTCACCACCCACAGGGGGCTCAGGCTACGAGCAGTACTTC
J gene: TRBJ2-7
D gene: TRBD1
clone size: NA
V gene: TRBV18

CDR3 protein: CASRQQGLGANVLTF
CDR3 DNA: TGTGCCAGCAGACAACAGGGTCTTGGGGCCAACGTCCTGACTTTC
J gene: TRBJ2-6
D gene: NA
clone size: NA
V gene: TRBV28

CDR3 protein: CASSSDRPHNSYNSPLHF
CDR3 DNA: TGTGCCAGCAGTTCCGACAGGCCTCACAACTCCTATAATTCACCCCTCCACTTT
J gene: TRBJ1-6
D gene: NA
clone size: NA
V gene: TRBV27

CDR3 protein: CASSWRGAGTDTQYF
CDR3 DNA: TGTGCCAGCAGCTGGCGGGGGGCCGGAACAGATACGCAGTATTTT
J gene: TRBJ2-3
D gene: TRBD2
clone size: NA
V gene: TRBV27

CDR3 protein: CASSKHTDTQYF
CDR3 DNA: TGTGCCAGCAGCAAACACACAGATACGCAGTATTTT
J gene: TRBJ2-3
D gene: NA
clone size: NA
V gene: TRBV21-1

CDR3 protein: CASSPGGWREKGYTF
CDR3 DNA: TGCGCCAGCAGCCCGGGTGGTTGGCGGGAAAAAGGCTACACCTTC
J gene: TRBJ1-2
D gene: NA
clone size: NA
V gene: TRBV5-1

CDR3 protein: CASSPASGANEKLFF
CDR3 DNA: TGTGCCAGCAGCCCGGCGTCGGGGGCTAATGAAAAACTGTTTTTT
J gene: TRBJ1-4
D gene: NA
clone size: once
V gene: TRBV5-4

CDR3 protein: CASSTPLEGNSPLHF
CDR3 DNA: TGTGCCAGCAGCACCCCCTTGGAGGGTAATTCACCCCTCCACTTT
J gene: TRBJ1-6
D gene: NA
clone size: NA
V gene: TRBV5-6

CDR3 protein: CASSLGGINQPQHF
CDR3 DNA: TGTGCCAGCAGCTTAGGGGGTATCAATCAGCCCCAGCATTTT
J gene: TRBJ1-5
D gene: NA
clone size: NA
V gene: TRBV7-2

CDR3 protein: CASSLVSGFSQPQHF
CDR3 DNA: TGTGCCAGCAGCTTAGTATCAGGGTTTAGTCAGCCCCAGCATTTT
J gene: TRBJ1-5
D gene: NA
clone size: NA
V gene: TRBV7-2

CDR3 protein: CASSVEPSRVDTGELFF
CDR3 DNA: TGTGCCAGCAGCGTGGAACCCTCCAGGGTTGATACCGGGGAGCTGTTTTTT
J gene: TRBJ2-2
D gene: NA
clone size: NA
V gene: TRBV9

CDR3 protein: CASSAGQGIPDTQYF
CDR3 DNA: TGTGCCAGCAGCGCCGGACAGGGGATCCCGGATACGCAGTATTTT
J gene: TRBJ2-3
D gene: TRBD1
clone size: NA
V gene: TRBV9

CDR3 protein: CASSITGGGSVKTQYF
CDR3 DNA: TGTGCCAGTAGTATAACAGGGGGCGGTTCGGTGAAGACCCAGTACTTC
J gene: TRBJ2-5
D gene: TRBD1
clone size: NA
V gene: TRBV19